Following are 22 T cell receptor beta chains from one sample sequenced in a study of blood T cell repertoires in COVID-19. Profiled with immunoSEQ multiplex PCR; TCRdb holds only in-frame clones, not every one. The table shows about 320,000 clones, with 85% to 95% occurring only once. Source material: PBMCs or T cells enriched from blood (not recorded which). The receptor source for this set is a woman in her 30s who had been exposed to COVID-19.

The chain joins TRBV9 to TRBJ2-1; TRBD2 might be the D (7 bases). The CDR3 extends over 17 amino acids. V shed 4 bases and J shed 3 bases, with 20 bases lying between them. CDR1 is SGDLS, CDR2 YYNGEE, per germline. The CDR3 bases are TGTGCCAGCAGCCCCAGGGGTCAGGCGGGGGACTACAATGAGCAGTTCTTC. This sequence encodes CASSPRGQAGDYNEQFF.

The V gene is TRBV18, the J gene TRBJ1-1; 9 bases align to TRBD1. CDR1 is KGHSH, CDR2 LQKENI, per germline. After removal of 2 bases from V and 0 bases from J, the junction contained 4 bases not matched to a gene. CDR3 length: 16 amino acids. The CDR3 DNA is TGTGCCAGCTCACCAGGGACAGGGTCTTTGAACACTGAAGCTTTCTTT. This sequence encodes CASSPGTGSLNTEAFF.

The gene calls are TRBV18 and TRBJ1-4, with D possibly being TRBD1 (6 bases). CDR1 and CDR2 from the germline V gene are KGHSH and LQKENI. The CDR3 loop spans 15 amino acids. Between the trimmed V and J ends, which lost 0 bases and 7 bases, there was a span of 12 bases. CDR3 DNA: TGTGCCAGCTCACCACCGAAAGGGGGGGGTGAAAAACTGTTTTTT. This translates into CASSPPKGGGEKLFF.

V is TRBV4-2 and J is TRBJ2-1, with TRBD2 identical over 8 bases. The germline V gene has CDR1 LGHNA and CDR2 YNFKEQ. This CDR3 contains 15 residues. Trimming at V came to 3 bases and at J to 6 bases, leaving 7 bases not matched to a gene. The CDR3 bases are TGTGCCAGCAGCCAGGATAATACTAGCGGCAATGAGCAGTTCTTC. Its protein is CASSQDNTSGNEQFF.

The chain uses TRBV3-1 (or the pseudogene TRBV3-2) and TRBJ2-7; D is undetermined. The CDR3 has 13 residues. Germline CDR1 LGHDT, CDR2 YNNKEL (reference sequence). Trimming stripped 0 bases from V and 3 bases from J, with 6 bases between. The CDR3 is CASSQEAGYEQYF. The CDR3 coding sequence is TGTGCCAGCAGCCAAGAGGCAGGCTACGAGCAGTACTTC.

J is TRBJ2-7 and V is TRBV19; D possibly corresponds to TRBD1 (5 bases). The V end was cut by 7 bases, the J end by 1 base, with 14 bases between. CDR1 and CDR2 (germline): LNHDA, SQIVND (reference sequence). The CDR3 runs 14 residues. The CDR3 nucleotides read TGTGCCAGTAAAGGGGCAGTTACTTCCTACGAGCAGTACTTC. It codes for CASKGAVTSYEQYF.

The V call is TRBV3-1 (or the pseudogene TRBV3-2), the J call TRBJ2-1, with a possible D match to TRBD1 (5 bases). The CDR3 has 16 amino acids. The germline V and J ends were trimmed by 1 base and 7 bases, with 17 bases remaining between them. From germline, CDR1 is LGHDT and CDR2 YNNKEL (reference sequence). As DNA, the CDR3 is TGTGCCAGCAGCCAAGTTCATCAGGGCCGGAAAAATGAGCAGTTCTTC. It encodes CASSQVHQGRKNEQFF.

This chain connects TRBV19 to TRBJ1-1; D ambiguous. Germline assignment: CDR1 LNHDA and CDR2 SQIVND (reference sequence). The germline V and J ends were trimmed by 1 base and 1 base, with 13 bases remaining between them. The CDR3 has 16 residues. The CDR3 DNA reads TGTGCCAGTAGTATAGGCCCTCGACTGACGAACACTGAAGCTTTCTTT. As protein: CASSIGPRLTNTEAFF.

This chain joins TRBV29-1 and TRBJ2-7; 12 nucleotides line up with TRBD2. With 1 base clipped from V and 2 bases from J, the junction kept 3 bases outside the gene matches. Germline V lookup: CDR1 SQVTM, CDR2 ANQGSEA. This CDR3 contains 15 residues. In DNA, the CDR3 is TGCAGCGTTGAAGGACTAGCGGGGGTGGCCTACGAGCAGTACTTC. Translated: CSVEGLAGVAYEQYF.

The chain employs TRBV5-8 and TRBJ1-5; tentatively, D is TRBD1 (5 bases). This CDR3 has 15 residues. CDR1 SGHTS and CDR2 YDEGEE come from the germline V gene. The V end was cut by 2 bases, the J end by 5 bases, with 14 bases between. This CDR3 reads CASSFPGGSDQPQHF. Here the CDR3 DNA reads TGTGCCAGCAGCTTTCCCGGGGGTTCCGATCAGCCCCAGCATTTT.

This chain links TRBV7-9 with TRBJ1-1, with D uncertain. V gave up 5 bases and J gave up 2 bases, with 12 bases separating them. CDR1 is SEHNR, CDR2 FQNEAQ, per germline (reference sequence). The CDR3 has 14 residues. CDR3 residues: CASSLMTGNTEAFF. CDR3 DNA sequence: TGTGCCAGCAGCCTCATGACGGGTAACACTGAAGCTTTCTTT. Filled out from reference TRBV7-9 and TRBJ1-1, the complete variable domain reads DTGVSQNPRHKITKRGQNVTFRCDPISEHNRLYWYRQTLGQGPEFLTYFQNEAQLEKSRLLSDRFSAERPKGSFSTLEIQRTEQGDSAMYLCASSLMTGNTEAFFGQGTRLTVV.

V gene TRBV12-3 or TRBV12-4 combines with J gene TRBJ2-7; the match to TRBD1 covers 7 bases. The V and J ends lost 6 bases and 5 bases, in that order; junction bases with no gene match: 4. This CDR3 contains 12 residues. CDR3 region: CASRVRGNEQYF. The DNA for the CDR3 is TGTGCCAGCAGAGTCAGGGGGAACGAGCAGTACTTC.

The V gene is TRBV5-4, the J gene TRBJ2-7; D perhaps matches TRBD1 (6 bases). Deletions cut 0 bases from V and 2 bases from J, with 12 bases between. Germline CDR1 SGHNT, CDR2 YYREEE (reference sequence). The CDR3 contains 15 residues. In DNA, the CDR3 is TGTGCCAGCAGCTTGGGAAGGGACAAAGCCTACGAGCAGTACTTC. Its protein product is CASSLGRDKAYEQYF.

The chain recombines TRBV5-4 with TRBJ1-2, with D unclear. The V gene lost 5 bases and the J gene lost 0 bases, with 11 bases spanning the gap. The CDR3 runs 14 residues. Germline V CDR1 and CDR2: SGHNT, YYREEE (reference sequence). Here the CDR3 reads CASRSDGANYGYTF. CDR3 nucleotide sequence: TGTGCCAGCAGGTCAGACGGGGCTAACTATGGCTACACCTTC.

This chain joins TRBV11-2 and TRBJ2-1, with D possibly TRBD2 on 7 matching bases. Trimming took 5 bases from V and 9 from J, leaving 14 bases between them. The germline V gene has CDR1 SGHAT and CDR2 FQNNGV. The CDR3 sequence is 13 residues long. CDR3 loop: CASSRKGGGEQFF. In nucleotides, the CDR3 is TGTGCCAGCAGCCGAAAGGGGGGGGGTGAGCAGTTCTTC.

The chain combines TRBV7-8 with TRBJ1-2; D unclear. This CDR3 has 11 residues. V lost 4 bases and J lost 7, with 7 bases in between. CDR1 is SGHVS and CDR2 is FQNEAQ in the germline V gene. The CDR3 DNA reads TGTGCCAGCAGCTCCCCGGGTGGCTACACCTTC. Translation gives CASSSPGGYTF.

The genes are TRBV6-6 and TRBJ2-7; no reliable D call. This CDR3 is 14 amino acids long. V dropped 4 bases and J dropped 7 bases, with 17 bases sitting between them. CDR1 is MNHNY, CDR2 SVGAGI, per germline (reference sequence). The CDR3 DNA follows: TGTGCCAGCAGTTCGCCCCCCACAGCCTGGGAGCAGTACTTC. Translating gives CASSSPPTAWEQYF.

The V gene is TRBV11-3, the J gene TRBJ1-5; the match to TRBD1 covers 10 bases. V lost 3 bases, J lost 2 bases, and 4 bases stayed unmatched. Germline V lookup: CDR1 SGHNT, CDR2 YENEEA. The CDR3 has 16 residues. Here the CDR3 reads CASSFSGTGGNQPQHF. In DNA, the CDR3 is TGTGCCAGCAGCTTTTCCGGGACAGGGGGCAATCAGCCCCAGCATTTT.

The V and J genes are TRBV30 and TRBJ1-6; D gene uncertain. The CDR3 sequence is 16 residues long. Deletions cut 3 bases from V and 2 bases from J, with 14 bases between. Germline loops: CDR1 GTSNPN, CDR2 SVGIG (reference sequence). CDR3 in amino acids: CAWRLSGSPYNSPLHF. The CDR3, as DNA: TGTGCCTGGAGACTATCGGGAAGCCCCTATAATTCACCCCTCCACTTT.

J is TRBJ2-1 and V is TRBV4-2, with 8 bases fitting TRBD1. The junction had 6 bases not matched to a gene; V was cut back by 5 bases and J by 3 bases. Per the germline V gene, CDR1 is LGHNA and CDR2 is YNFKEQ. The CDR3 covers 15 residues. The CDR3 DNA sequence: TGTGCCAGCAGCTACCAGGGGGCCGGCTACAATGAGCAGTTCTTC. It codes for CASSYQGAGYNEQFF.

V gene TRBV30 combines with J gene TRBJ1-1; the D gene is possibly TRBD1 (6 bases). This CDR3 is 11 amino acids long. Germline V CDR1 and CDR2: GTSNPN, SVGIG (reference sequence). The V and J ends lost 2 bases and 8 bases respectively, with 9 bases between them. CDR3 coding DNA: TGTGCCTGGAGTTGGCAGGGGGAAGCTTTCTTT. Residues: CAWSWQGEAFF.

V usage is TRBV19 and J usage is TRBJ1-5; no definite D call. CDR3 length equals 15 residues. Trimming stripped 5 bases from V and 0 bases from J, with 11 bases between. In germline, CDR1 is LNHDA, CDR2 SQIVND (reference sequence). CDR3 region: CASSWPGYSNQPQHF. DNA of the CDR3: TGTGCCAGTAGTTGGCCAGGATATAGCAATCAGCCCCAGCATTTT.